Below are 10 T cell receptor beta chains sequenced from a single sample in a study of blood T cell repertoires in COVID-19. Assay used: immunoSEQ multiplex PCR; TCRdb lists only in-frame clones, some missing. The sample includes some 75,000 clones, roughly 90% seen only once; the top ten take around 0.58%. Specimen: peripheral blood. These receptors all stem from a man aged 55 to 70 with acute or convalescent COVID-19.

In this sample, this clone turned up once. This sequence joins TRBV5-1 and TRBJ1-2; a possible D gene is TRBD1 (6 bases). Germline V gene data show CDR1 as SGHRS and CDR2 as YFSETQ. V was shortened by 5 bases and J by 6 bases, with 23 bases between the two germline ends. The CDR3 loop spans 16 amino acids. The DNA for the CDR3 is TGCGCCAGCAGATCTGGGGGGGCGTATTTGGTGGATGGCTACACCTTC. Translation gives CASRSGGAYLVDGYTF.

V is TRBV3-1 (or the pseudogene TRBV3-2) and J is TRBJ1-6; D is perhaps TRBD1 (5 bases). V lost 4 bases to trimming and J lost 4 bases, with 17 bases between them. CDR1 and CDR2 from the germline V gene are LGHDT and YNNKEL (reference sequence). There are 17 residues in the CDR3. The DNA of the CDR3 is TGTGCCAGCAGCCCCGCCATTGGGGGGGGATATAATTCACCCCTCCACTTT. Translation: CASSPAIGGGYNSPLHF.

V usage is TRBV5-1 and J usage is TRBJ1-2; possible D gene TRBD1, 6 bases. Trimming cost V 4 bases and J 7 bases, with 20 bases left between them. This CDR3 has 15 residues. Germline CDR1 is SGHRS and CDR2 is YFSETQ. DNA for the CDR3: TGCGCCAGCAGCCCGCCTTCCGACAGGTCCGGTGGCTACACCTTC. Its translation: CASSPPSDRSGGYTF.

The chain carries TRBV7-8 and TRBJ2-1, with 10 bases fitting TRBD2. CDR3 length: 14 residues. V lost 4 bases to trimming and J lost 7 bases; unmatched junction nucleotides: 4. The germline V gene has CDR1 SGHVS and CDR2 FQNEAQ. For the CDR3, the DNA is TGTGCCAGCAGCTATAGCGGGGGGACAAATGAGCAGTTCTTC. Its protein product is CASSYSGGTNEQFF.

This clone was counted only a few times. This chain joins TRBV7-8 and TRBJ2-7, with a weak D call TRBD1 (6 bases). The V gene's germline CDR1 is SGHVS and CDR2 FQNEAQ. V lost 5 bases and J 3 bases, leaving 14 bases between the germline ends. The CDR3 length is 14 residues. The CDR3 here is CASSPEQGYYEQYF. In nucleotides, the CDR3 is TGTGCCAGCAGCCCGGAACAGGGCTACTACGAGCAGTACTTC. Combining the CDR3 with reference TRBV7-8 and TRBJ2-7 gives the whole variable domain GAGVSQSPRYKVAKRGQDVALRCDPISGHVSLFWYQQALGQGPEFLTYFQNEAQLDKSGLPSDRFFAERPEGSVSTLKIQRTQQEDSAVYLCASSPEQGYYEQYFGPGTRLTVT.

The chain uses TRBV5-1 and TRBJ2-3, with 11 nucleotides matching TRBD2. The ends lost 0 bases at V and 4 bases at J; junction bases unmatched: 4. Germline-derived CDR1 and CDR2 are SGHRS and YFSETQ. The CDR3 has 16 residues. The chain's CDR3 is CASSLEVAGGPDTQYF. Here the CDR3 DNA reads TGCGCCAGCAGCTTGGAAGTAGCGGGGGGGCCAGATACGCAGTATTTT.

V gene TRBV10-1 combines with J gene TRBJ2-5; no clear D gene. Germline lookup yields CDR1 WNHNN and CDR2 SYGVQD (reference sequence). The CDR3 has 13 amino acids. Trimming stripped 3 bases from V and 5 bases from J, with 10 bases between. The CDR3 spells CASSDPESETQYF. The CDR3 DNA sequence: TGCGCCAGCAGTGATCCGGAGAGCGAGACCCAGTACTTC.

The chain couples TRBV6-1 to TRBJ1-2; D gene uncertain. Germline loops: CDR1 MNHNS, CDR2 SASEGT. The CDR3 spans 14 residues. V lost 1 base and J 8 bases, leaving 14 bases between the germline ends. CDR3 sequence (DNA): TGTGCCAGCAGTGAAGGGGCGGGGTCTCGCGGCTACACCTTC. As protein: CASSEGAGSRGYTF.

The chain employs TRBV6-5 and TRBJ1-5; D not certain. Trimming shortened V by 5 bases and J by 4 bases, and 15 bases separated the two germline ends. The V gene's germline CDR1 is MNHEY and CDR2 SVGAGI. This CDR3 is 15 amino acids long. Here the CDR3 reads CASSISVPENQPQHF. The CDR3 DNA is TGTGCCAGCAGTATAAGCGTCCCGGAAAATCAGCCCCAGCATTTT.

The chain joins TRBV5-5 to TRBJ1-2; the match to TRBD1 covers 8 bases. The germline CDR1 and CDR2 sequences are SGHKS and YYEKEE (reference sequence). CDR3 length equals 14 residues. After removal of 4 bases from V and 0 bases from J, the junction contained 2 bases not matched to a gene. In DNA, the CDR3 is TGTGCCAGCAGCCGGACAGGGACTAACTATGGCTACACCTTC. Protein product: CASSRTGTNYGYTF.